This T cell receptor (beta chain) was sequenced in a study of human T cells and chemical hapten exposure. Time point reported: patch test 2, 6 weeks after DPC sensitization. The treatment denotes: therapeutic diphenylcyclopropenone sensitization with weekly scalp DPC. In the original analysis: Samples held a median of roughly 100,000 TCRs, range 23,224–690,600. TCRdb itself ran the RACE reads through MiXCR, one entry per CDR3 protein. TCRdb assigned the V and J calls; the authors' analysis was not used. The sample lists about 110,000 distinct CDR3 sequences; 9.2% were seen once. Looked up from germline, CDR1 is SEHNR and CDR2 is FQNEAQ (reference sequence). The CDR3 is 13 residues long. Trimming removed 10 bases from V and 0 bases from J, with 9 bases in between.

The chain recombines TRBV7-9 with TRBJ1-4; D remains ambiguous. This sample comprised whole blood, obtained in connection with sensitization to the hapten diphenylcyclopropenone (DPC). This TCR was sampled from a woman aged 40 to 55 with alopecia areata. Some clones in this sample may be carry-over from other donors' samples. In DNA form, the CDR3 reads TGTGCCACCTTTAGGGCAACTAATGAAAAACTGTTTTTT. The encoded protein is CATFRATNEKLFF.